The T cell receptor beta chain under discussion was sequenced for a study of metastatic and nonmetastatic thyroid tumors (dated by TCRdb to about 2020). Notes on the research overall: Repertoires were compared across peripheral blood and tumor or nodule tissue samples from malignant and benign thyroid patients.

As a fraction of the sample, this clone is medium-sized (0.01 to 0.1%). Its recognized antigen is unknown. Base qualities are not recorded, but no much larger clone differs from it by a single base. The paper as a whole reports these results and caveats: In both blood and tumor samples, TCR beta diversity was reported to be significantly higher in malignant tumors than in benign nodules.

None of the patients had been given any treatment before thyroid surgery. Patient clinical samples collected from about 2011 to 2019 were retrospectively analysed using T-cell receptor beta sequencing. Deletion took 6 bases off V and 1 base off J, with a span of 14 bases between the germline ends. The CDR3 starts with the cysteine, ends with the phenylalanine, and has 15 residues. The read is trimmed to its CDR3 DNA, 45 bases read in frame from base 1. According to the germline V gene, CDR1 reads MRHNA and CDR2 reads SNTAGT. Libraries were prepared through PCR. The sequencer listed for this sample is Illumina HiSeq 4000. High-throughput sequencing was used to profile the TCR beta-chain CDR3 region of every patient. Turning to the authors' computational methods: CDR3 differences across clinicopathological groups were used to build a classifier for discriminating distant-metastatic papillary thyroid cancer patients. The Shannon index was used to measure repertoire diversity, and the Morisita-Horn index was used to measure how similar tumor and blood repertoires were. TCRdb reran the public reads through fastp at Q25 and MiXCR, keeping productive beta chains. V and J calls and clone size were set by TCRdb, not the authors. In all, the sample holds thousands of clones, and approximately 30% of those were seen once. The ten largest make up about 13% of the sample.

This clonotype was obtained from a female donor with papillary thyroid cancer or a benign thyroid nodule (not recorded which). Some clones in this sample may be carry-over from other donors' samples. Material: adjacent normal tissue. Recombination linked TRBV6-4 to TRBJ2-3, with the D segment possibly TRBD1 or TRBD2, each aligning over 6 bases. At the DNA level, the sequence is TGTGCCAGCAGCGAACAGGAGGGGGGCACAGATACGCAGTATTTT. Translated, it gives CASSEQEGGTDTQYF.